This TCR beta chain stems from a study of shared clonotypes between healthy human individuals. Study-level background: Per donor, three plates held CD4 naive cells, three held CD4 memory, two held CD8 naive and one held CD8 memory. General observations from the study: Generally, estimated richness proved larger in naive subsets than it did in memory subsets.

Evenly divided among several immunoSEQ plates was the genomic DNA of each subset. Sequencing used immunoSEQ multiplex PCR; TCRdb keeps in-frame clones, though not all of them. The sample lists some 1.4 million clones, approximately 96% occurring once. Germline V gene sequence: CDR1 MNHNY, CDR2 SVGAGI (reference sequence). The trim removed 7 bases at V and 3 bases at J, leaving 10 bases unmatched. This CDR3 spans 16 amino acids. In regard to this clone: What it binds is unknown.

The clonotype originates from a man between 25 and 39 years old in good health. The specimen sequenced was naive CD4+ T cells sorted from blood. Subset in this sample: CD45RA+ positively selected. The V and J genes are TRBV6-6 and TRBJ1-5, with 9 bases lining up with TRBD1. DNA of the CDR3: TGTGCCAGCACCGCCCGGGACAGGGTTATCAATCAGCCCCAGCATTTT. Protein product: CASTARDRVINQPQHF.